Detailed here is one T cell receptor (beta chain). These data originate in a study of shared clonotypes between healthy human individuals. The V gene's germline CDR1 is MDHEN and CDR2 SYDVKM. V dropped 4 bases and J dropped 8 bases, with 14 bases sitting between them. This CDR3 contains 14 residues. The protocol was immunoSEQ multiplex PCR, while the TCRdb copy is restricted to in-frame clones and leaves out a portion. The sample records 2 million to 3 million clones, 90% to 95% being singletons. The sequenced sample was naive CD4+ T cells from PBMCs. This sample's subset: CD45RA+ positively selected. This TCR came from a man aged 18 to 29 in good health. Some clones in this sample may be carry-over from other donors' samples. The chain combines TRBV28 with TRBJ2-2; D perhaps matches TRBD1 (6 bases). The CDR3 region is CASSSGQPVGELFF. In nucleotides, the CDR3 is TGTGCCAGCAGTTCTGGACAGCCCGTGGGGGAGCTGTTTTTT.